This TCR beta chain was identified during a study of blood T cells in healthy people across ages. Study results and limitations: More naive CD4+ cells and higher diversity marked long-lived donors relative to aged donors.

The use of a sample-barcoded 5' primer and a J-beta primer mix characterized a second PCR of roughly 7 to 11 cycles. TCRdb re-called the 5' RACE reads with MiXCR, one entry per CDR3 protein. The sample consists of some 1.5 million distinct CDR3 sequences, about 42% of them appearing once. Note on this clonotype: Its specificity is unknown.

This CDR3 spans 14 amino acids. Trimming took 3 bases from V and 8 from J, leaving 16 bases between them. J is TRBJ1-2 and V is TRBV12-3 or TRBV12-4; D possibly corresponds to TRBD1 (5 bases). This receptor was taken from a woman younger than 30 in good health. The source material was blood. CDR3: CASSFRTPEGGYTF. The CDR3 DNA reads as TGTGCCAGCAGTTTTAGGACACCCGAGGGCGGCTACACCTTC.